These T cell receptor beta chains were read from a single sample in a study of cytomegalovirus exposure and HLA in healthy donors. The method was immunoSEQ multiplex PCR; TCRdb's version includes in-frame clones alone and lacks a portion of them. The sample consists of around 200,000 clones, 85% to 90% of them appearing once. Sequencing input: PBMCs. Source of these receptors: a young woman in good health and CMV-seronegative. Each CDR3 is given with its conserved first and last residue. Fields, in order: D gene, CDR3 length, J gene, V gene, CDR3 protein, CDR3 DNA. A D gene is named only where the DNA matches it firmly.

NA	15	TRBJ2-7	TRBV5-8	CASSPPGATLGEQYF	TGTGCCAGCAGCCCCCCTGGGGCCACCCTGGGCGAGCAGTACTTC
NA	14	TRBJ1-1	TRBV7-2	CASSVVEGVTEAFF	TGTGCCAGCAGCGTGGTAGAAGGGGTCACTGAAGCTTTCTTT
TRBD1	16	TRBJ2-1	TRBV7-2	CASSFAGTGSYNEQFF	TGTGCCAGCAGCTTCGCGGGGACAGGGTCCTACAATGAGCAGTTCTTC
NA	14	TRBJ1-5	TRBV6-1	CASSEGQVNQPQHF	TGTGCCAGCAGTGAAGGACAGGTCAATCAGCCCCAGCATTTT
TRBD1	16	TRBJ2-7	TRBV6-6	CASSYFPPGQGSEQYF	TGTGCCAGCAGTTATTTCCCCCCGGGACAGGGGTCCGAGCAGTACTTC
NA	15	TRBJ1-1	TRBV5-8	CASSLETAGNTEAFF	TGTGCCAGCAGCTTGGAAACAGCGGGGAACACTGAAGCTTTCTTT
NA	15	TRBJ1-1	TRBV7-9	CASSLSRLDSDEAFF	TGTGCCAGCAGCTTATCACGCCTGGACAGCGATGAAGCTTTCTTT
NA	13	TRBJ1-2	TRBV7-8	CASSSRLVNGYTF	TGTGCCAGCAGCTCCCGGTTGGTCAATGGCTACACCTTC
NA	15	TRBJ1-4	TRBV5-1	CASSFNGGPNEKLFF	TGCGCCAGCAGCTTCAACGGAGGCCCTAATGAAAAACTGTTTTTT
TRBD2	16	TRBJ2-1	TRBV5-1	CASSLPTSGPYNEQFF	TGCGCCAGCAGCCTGCCGACTAGCGGCCCCTACAATGAGCAGTTCTTC
NA	14	TRBJ2-7	TRBV6-5	CASTSQGSRYEQYF	TGTGCCAGCACCTCCCAGGGGTCTAGATACGAGCAGTACTTC